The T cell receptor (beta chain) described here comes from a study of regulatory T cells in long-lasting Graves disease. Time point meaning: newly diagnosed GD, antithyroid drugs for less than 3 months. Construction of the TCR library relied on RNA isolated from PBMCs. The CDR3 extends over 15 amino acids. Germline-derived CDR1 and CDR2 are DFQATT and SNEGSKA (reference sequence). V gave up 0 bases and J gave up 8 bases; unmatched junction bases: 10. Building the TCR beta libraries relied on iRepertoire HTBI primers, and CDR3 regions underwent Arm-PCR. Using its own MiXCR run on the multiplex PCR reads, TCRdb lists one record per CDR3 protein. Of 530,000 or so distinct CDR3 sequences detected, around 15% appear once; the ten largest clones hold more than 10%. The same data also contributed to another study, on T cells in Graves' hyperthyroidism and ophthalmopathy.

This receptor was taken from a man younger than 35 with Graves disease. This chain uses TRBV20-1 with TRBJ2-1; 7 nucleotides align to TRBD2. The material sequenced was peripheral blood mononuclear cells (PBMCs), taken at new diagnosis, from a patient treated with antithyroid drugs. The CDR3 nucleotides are TGCAGTGCTAGAGATCGGCGGGAGTTGATTGATGAGCAGTTCTTC. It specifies CSARDRRELIDEQFF.